This TCR beta chain stems from a study of blood T cell repertoires in COVID-19. The overall study: The United States, Italy and Spain were the sources of the acute and convalescent COVID-19 samples.

The assay was immunoSEQ multiplex PCR, and TCRdb's table has in-frame clones only and misses some. Among under 450,000 clones listed, more than 70% were seen once. This clone has just a few counts. This study enrolled people aged about 18 to 95 from about two dozen US geographic areas. The sequenced sample was PBMCs or T cells enriched from blood (not recorded which). This clonotype was obtained from a man aged 25 to 45 who had recovered from COVID-19.

This chain's CDR3 is CASSLGGPSSGNTIYF. The CDR3 nucleotides read TGTGCCAGCAGCCTTGGGGGCCCAAGCTCTGGAAACACCATATATTTT. The chain has TRBV7-2 and TRBJ1-3, with a possible D match to TRBD1 (6 bases). Germline CDR1 is SGHTA and CDR2 is FQGNSA. This CDR3 has 16 residues. V lost 5 bases to trimming and J lost 0 bases, with 14 bases between them.